What follows are 18 T cell receptor beta chains derived from one specimen sequenced in a study of somatic mutations in cytotoxic T cells in rheumatoid arthritis. Produced via immunoSEQ multiplex PCR; TCRdb's table is partial and in-frame only. This sample has approximately 16,000 clones; around 70% occur once, and the top ten carry under 11%. The sequencing sample was made of CD8+ T cells sorted from blood. The receptors shown here come from an adult with rheumatoid arthritis.

The rearrangement uses TRBV28 and TRBJ1-5; D is unresolved. Trimming removed 6 bases at V and 7 bases at J, with 19 bases between. CDR3 length: 15 residues. Germline V CDR1 and CDR2: MDHEN, SYDVKM. The DNA of the CDR3 is TGTGCCAGCAGCCCCGGGCCGGGCGGACGACAGCCCCAGCATTTT. Amino acids: CASSPGPGGRQPQHF. The full variable domain, with the rest looked up from reference TRBV28 and TRBJ1-5, is DVKVTQSSRYLVKRTGEKVFLECVQDMDHENMFWYRQDPGLGLRLIYFSYDVKMKEKGDIPEGYSVSREKKERFSLILESASTNQTSMYLCASSPGPGGRQPQHFGDGTRLSIL.

The chain links TRBV18 to TRBJ1-2; TRBD1 might be the D (5 bases). Trimming removed 2 bases at V and 6 bases at J, with 19 bases between. CDR1 is KGHSH, CDR2 LQKENI, per germline. This CDR3 region has 16 residues. The CDR3 nucleotides read TGTGCCAGCTCACCAGAGGACGACGGGGGAGGTCATGGCTACACCTTC. This gives the protein CASSPEDDGGGHGYTF.

This chain connects TRBV2 to TRBJ1-3, with 9 bases identical to TRBD1. The CDR3 covers 17 residues. The germline V gene encodes CDR1 SNHLY and CDR2 FYNNEI. Trimming removed 8 bases from V and 1 base from J; junction bases left unmatched: 12. The CDR3 DNA follows: TGTGCCAGCCGCCGGGAGGGACAGGGTGTTTCTGGAAACACCATATATTTT. It yields the protein CASRREGQGVSGNTIYF.

This sequence joins TRBV27 and TRBJ1-5, with TRBD1 matching over 7 bases. V was pared by 6 bases and J by 5 bases, with 10 bases of the junction left unmatched. CDR1 and CDR2 from the germline V gene are MNHEY and SMNVEV (reference sequence). CDR3 length: 15 amino acids. The CDR3 sequence is CASRLMSGGHQPQHF. The CDR3 DNA is TGTGCCAGCAGGCTAATGTCAGGGGGGCATCAGCCCCAGCATTTT.

The chain is built from TRBV7-2 and TRBJ2-7; TRBD2 aligns across 7 bases. Trimming at V came to 1 base and at J to 5 bases, leaving 8 bases not matched to a gene. The CDR3 is 15 residues long. Germline V CDR1 and CDR2: SGHTA, FQGNSA. CDR3 DNA sequence: TGTGCCAGCAGCTTAGTCCCAGCGGGGCAACACGAGCAGTACTTC. Translation gives CASSLVPAGQHEQYF.

The rearrangement joins TRBV4-1 to TRBJ1-5; D unresolved. Germline CDR1 and CDR2: MGHRA and YSYEKL. Between the trimmed V and J ends, which lost 0 bases and 7 bases, there was a span of 16 bases. The CDR3 consists of 16 residues. The chain's CDR3 is CASSQDPRSQGQPQHF. The CDR3 coding sequence is TGCGCCAGCAGCCAAGATCCCCGATCACAAGGGCAGCCCCAGCATTTT.

The chain has TRBV7-9 and TRBJ2-1; 11 bases map to TRBD1. The V and J ends lost 5 bases and 7 bases, in that order; junction bases with no gene match: 7. CDR1 and CDR2 from the germline V gene are SEHNR and FQNEAQ (reference sequence). The CDR3 spans 15 residues. The CDR3 DNA follows: TGTGCCAGCAGCCACGGACAGGGGGCTTGGAATGAGCAGTTCTTC. Translating gives CASSHGQGAWNEQFF.

The V call is TRBV4-3, the J call TRBJ2-6; the D is unclear. This CDR3 region has 17 residues. The V gene's germline CDR1 is LGHNA and CDR2 YSLEER. V lost 0 bases, J lost 0 bases, and 9 bases lay in between. DNA of the CDR3: TGCGCCAGCAGCCAAGATCTGGGGTACTCTGGGGCCAACGTCCTGACTTTC. This sequence encodes CASSQDLGYSGANVLTF.

This chain connects TRBV6-5 to TRBJ1-1, with D perhaps matching TRBD1 (5 bases). Germline loops: CDR1 MNHEY, CDR2 SVGAGI. V was cut by 2 bases and J by 4 bases, with 14 bases left in between. The CDR3 runs to 15 residues. The CDR3 loop reads CASSYGTAGVTEAFF. CDR3 DNA: TGTGCCAGCAGTTACGGGACGGCGGGAGTCACTGAAGCTTTCTTT.

This clone was recorded only once. This chain's CDR3 is CASSQDMERGGTDTQYF. The CDR3 region has the DNA TGTGCCAGCAGCCAAGATATGGAGCGGGGGGGCACAGATACGCAGTATTTT. The rearrangement joins TRBV4-2 to TRBJ2-3; 9 bases match TRBD2. V dropped 0 bases and J dropped 1; count of bases not matched to a gene: 5. From germline, CDR1 is LGHNA and CDR2 YNFKEQ. The CDR3 runs to 17 residues.

This chain links TRBV13 with TRBJ1-4; 9 nucleotides agree with TRBD1. Germline assignment: CDR1 PRHDT and CDR2 FYEKMQ (reference sequence). The CDR3 runs to 15 residues. The V gene end was trimmed by 5 bases and the J gene end by 8 bases; junction bases not matched to a gene: 9. CDR3 loop: CASSQTGGRGEKLFF. For the CDR3, the DNA is TGTGCCAGCAGCCAAACAGGGGGCAGGGGGGAAAAACTGTTTTTT.

The V gene is TRBV27, the J gene TRBJ2-5, with D possibly TRBD1 on 6 matching bases. This CDR3 region has 13 residues. V was cut by 5 bases and J by 4 bases, with 11 bases left in between. Germline assignment: CDR1 MNHEY and CDR2 SMNVEV (reference sequence). CDR3 amino acids: CASSLTGLETQYF. The DNA for the CDR3 is TGTGCCAGCAGTCTTACAGGGCTAGAGACCCAGTACTTC.

The V and J genes are TRBV29-1 and TRBJ2-7; TRBD2 is a possible D gene (5 bases). V was trimmed by 4 bases and J by 5 bases, leaving 15 bases between them. From germline, CDR1 is SQVTM and CDR2 ANQGSEA. CDR3 size: 13 residues. The CDR3, as DNA: TGCAGCGTTGTAAGCGGACTTCAAGACGAGCAGTACTTC. Translation gives CSVVSGLQDEQYF.

In its sample, this clone was seen a few times. This sequence joins TRBV28 and TRBJ2-7, with D maybe TRBD2 (5 bases). Germline CDR1 reads MDHEN; CDR2 reads SYDVKM. Trimming shortened V by 2 bases and J by 5 bases, and 16 bases separated the two germline ends. The CDR3 contains 15 residues. CDR3 nucleotides: TGTGCCAGCAGTTTACGACCGGCGGGTAGGGACGAGCAGTACTTC. Encoded protein: CASSLRPAGRDEQYF.

The V gene is TRBV5-4, the J gene TRBJ2-5; the D is unclear. CDR3 length equals 13 residues. Trimming cost V 1 base and J 4 bases, with 8 bases left between them. Per germline, CDR1 SGHNT and CDR2 YYREEE (reference sequence). The CDR3 here is CASSLLGIETQYF. The DNA for the CDR3 is TGTGCCAGCAGCTTGTTAGGGATAGAGACCCAGTACTTC.

The chain combines TRBV2 with TRBJ2-5; 7 bases are shared with TRBD2. The CDR3 covers 12 residues. Germline loops: CDR1 SNHLY, CDR2 FYNNEI. Trimming cost V 9 bases and J 10 bases; bases outside gene matches: 11. The CDR3 sequence is CASWTRSKYQYF. The DNA for the CDR3 is TGTGCCAGTTGGACTAGAAGTAAATACCAGTACTTC.

This clone has a single count. The chain couples TRBV4-1 to TRBJ2-1; TRBD2 aligns across 9 bases. This CDR3 has 14 residues. V lost 6 bases to trimming and J lost 6 bases; unmatched junction nucleotides: 6. CDR1 MGHRA and CDR2 YSYEKL come from the germline V gene. CDR3 sequence (DNA): TGCGCCAGCAGTTACCTAGCGGGGAGCAATGAGCAGTTCTTC. Amino acid sequence: CASSYLAGSNEQFF.

The table lists this clone with a few counts. This chain links TRBV27 with TRBJ2-7; D unclear. The germline CDR1 and CDR2 sequences are MNHEY and SMNVEV (reference sequence). Trimming shortened V by 8 bases and J by 0 bases, and 8 bases separated the two germline ends. This CDR3 is 12 amino acids long. The CDR3, as DNA: TGTGCCAGCTTCTCAAGCTCCTACGAGCAGTACTTC. It yields the protein CASFSSSYEQYF.